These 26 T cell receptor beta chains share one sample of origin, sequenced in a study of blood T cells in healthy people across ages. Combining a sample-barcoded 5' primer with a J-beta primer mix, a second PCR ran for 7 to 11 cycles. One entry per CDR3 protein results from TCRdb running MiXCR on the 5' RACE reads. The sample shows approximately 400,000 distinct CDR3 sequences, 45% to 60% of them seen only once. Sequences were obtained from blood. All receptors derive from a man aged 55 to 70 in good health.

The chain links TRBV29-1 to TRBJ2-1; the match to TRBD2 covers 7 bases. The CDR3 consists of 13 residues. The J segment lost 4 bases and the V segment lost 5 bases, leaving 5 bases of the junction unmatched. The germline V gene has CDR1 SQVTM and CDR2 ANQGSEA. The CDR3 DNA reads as TGCAGCGTTTGGGGTAGCGGGTACAATGAGCAGTTCTTC. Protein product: CSVWGSGYNEQFF.

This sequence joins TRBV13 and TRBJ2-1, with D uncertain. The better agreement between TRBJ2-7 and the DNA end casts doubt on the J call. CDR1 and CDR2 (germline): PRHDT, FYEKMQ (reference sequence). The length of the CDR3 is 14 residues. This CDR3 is CASSPLGFYNEQYF. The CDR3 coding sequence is TGTGCCAGCAGCCCCTTGGGTTTCTACAATGAGCAGTACTTC.

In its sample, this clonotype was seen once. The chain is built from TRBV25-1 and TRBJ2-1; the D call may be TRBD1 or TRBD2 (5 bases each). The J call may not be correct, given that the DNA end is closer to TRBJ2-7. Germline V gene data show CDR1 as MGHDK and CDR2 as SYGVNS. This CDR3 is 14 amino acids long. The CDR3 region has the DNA TGTGCCAGCAGTGAGGGGGATAGATACAATGAGCAGTACTTC. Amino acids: CASSEGDRYNEQYF.

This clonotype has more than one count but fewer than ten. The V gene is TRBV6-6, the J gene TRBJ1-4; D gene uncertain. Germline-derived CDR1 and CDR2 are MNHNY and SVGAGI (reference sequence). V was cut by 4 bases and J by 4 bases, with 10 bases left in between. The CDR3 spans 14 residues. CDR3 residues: CASSLEGFNEKLFF. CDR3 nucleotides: TGTGCCAGCAGTTTAGAAGGGTTTAATGAAAAACTGTTTTTT.

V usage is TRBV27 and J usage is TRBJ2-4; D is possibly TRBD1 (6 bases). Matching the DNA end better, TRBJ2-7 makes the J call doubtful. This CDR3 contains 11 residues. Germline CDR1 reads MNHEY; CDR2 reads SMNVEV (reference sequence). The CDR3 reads CATKDSYEQYF. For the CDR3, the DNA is TGTGCCACCAAGGACAGCTACGAGCAGTACTTC.

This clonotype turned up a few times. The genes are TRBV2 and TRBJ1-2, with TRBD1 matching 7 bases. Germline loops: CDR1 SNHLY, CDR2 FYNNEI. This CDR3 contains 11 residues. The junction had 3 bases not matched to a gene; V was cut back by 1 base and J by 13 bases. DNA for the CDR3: TGTGCCAGCAGTGAAGGGGGACAGCGCACCTTC. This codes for CASSEGGQRTF.

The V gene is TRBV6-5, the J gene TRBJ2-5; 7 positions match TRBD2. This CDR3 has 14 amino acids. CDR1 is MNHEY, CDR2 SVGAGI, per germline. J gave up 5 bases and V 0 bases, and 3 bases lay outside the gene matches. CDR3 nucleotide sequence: TGTGCCAGCAGTTACTCGCAGGGAGGGGAGACCCAGTACTTC. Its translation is CASSYSQGGETQYF.

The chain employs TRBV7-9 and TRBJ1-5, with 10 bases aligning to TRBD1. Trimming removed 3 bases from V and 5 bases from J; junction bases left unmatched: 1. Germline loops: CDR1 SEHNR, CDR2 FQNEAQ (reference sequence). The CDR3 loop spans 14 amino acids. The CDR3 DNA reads TGTGCCAGCAGCTTGGACAGGGGGGATCAGCCCCAGCATTTT. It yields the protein CASSLDRGDQPQHF.

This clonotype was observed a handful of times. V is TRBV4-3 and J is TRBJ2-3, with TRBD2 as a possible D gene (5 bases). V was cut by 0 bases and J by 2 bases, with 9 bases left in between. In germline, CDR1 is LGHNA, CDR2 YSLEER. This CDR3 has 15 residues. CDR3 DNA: TGCGCCAGCAGCCAAGAGCGGGCTTCCACAGATACGCAGTATTTT. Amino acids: CASSQERASTDTQYF.

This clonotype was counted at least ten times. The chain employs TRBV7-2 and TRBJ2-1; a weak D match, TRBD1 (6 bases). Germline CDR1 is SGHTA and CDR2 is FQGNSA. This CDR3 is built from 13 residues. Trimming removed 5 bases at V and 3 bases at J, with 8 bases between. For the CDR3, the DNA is TGTGCCAGCAGCCGCAGGGGCTACAATGAGCAGTTCTTC. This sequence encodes CASSRRGYNEQFF.

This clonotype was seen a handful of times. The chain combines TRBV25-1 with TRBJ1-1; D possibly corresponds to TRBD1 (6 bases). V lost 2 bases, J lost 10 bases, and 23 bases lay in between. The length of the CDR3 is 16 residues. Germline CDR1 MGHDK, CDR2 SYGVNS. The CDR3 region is CASSEGFGGRVKRAFF. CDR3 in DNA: TGTGCCAGCAGTGAAGGGTTTGGGGGCAGGGTTAAAAGAGCTTTCTTT.

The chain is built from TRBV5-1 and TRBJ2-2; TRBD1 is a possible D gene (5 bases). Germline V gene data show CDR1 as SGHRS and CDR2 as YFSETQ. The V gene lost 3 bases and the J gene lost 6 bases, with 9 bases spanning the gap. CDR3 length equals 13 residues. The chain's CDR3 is CASSSTVAGELFF. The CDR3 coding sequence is TGCGCCAGCAGCTCGACAGTGGCCGGGGAGCTGTTTTTT.

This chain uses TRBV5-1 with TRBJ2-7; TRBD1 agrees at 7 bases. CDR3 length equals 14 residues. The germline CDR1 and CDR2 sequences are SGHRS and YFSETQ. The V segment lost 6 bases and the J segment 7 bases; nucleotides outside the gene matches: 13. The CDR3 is CASKGGTEAGEQYF. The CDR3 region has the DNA TGCGCCAGCAAAGGGGGCACCGAAGCAGGGGAGCAGTACTTC.

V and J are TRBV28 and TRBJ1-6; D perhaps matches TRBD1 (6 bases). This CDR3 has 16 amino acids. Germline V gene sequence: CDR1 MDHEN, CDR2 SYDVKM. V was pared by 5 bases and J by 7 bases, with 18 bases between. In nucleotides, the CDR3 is TGTGCCAGCAGTGTCGGTCTAGGGCAGGGGAATTCACCCCTCCACTTT. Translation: CASSVGLGQGNSPLHF.

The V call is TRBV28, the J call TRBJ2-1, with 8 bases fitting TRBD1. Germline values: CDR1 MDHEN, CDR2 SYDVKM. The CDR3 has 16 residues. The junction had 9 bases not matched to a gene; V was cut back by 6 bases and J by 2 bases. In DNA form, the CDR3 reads TGTGCCAGCAGGCCCGACAGGGGCCCTACCTACAATGAGCAGTTCTTC. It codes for CASRPDRGPTYNEQFF. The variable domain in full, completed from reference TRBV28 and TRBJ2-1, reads DVKVTQSSRYLVKRTGEKVFLECVQDMDHENMFWYRQDPGLGLRLIYFSYDVKMKEKGDIPEGYSVSREKKERFSLILESASTNQTSMYLCASRPDRGPTYNEQFFGPGTRLTVL.

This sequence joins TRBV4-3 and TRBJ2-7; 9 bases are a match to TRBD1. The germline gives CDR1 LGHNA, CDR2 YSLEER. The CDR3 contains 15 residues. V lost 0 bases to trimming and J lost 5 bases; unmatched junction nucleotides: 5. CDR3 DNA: TGCGCCAGCAGCCAAGAGGGACAGGGAGGGCACGAGCAGTACTTC. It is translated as CASSQEGQGGHEQYF.

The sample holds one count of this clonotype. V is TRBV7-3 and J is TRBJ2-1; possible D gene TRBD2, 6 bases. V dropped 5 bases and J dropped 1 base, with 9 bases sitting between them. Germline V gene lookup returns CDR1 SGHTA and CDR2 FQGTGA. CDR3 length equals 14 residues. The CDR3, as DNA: TGTGCCAGCAGCCCGGGAGAATCCTACAATGAGCAGTTCTTC. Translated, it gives CASSPGESYNEQFF. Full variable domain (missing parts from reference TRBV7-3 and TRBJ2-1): GAGVSQTPSNKVTEKGKYVELRCDPISGHTALYWYRQSLGQGPEFLIYFQGTGAADDSGLPNDRFFAVRPEGSVSTLKIQRTERGDSAVYLCASSPGESYNEQFFGPGTRLTVL.

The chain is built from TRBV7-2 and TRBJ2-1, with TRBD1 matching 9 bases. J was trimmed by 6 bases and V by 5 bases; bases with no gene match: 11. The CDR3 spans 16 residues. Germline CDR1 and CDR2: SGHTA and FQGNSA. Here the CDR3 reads CASSPAPGQGRNEQFF. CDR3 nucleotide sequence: TGTGCCAGCAGCCCAGCTCCGGGACAGGGACGCAATGAGCAGTTCTTC.

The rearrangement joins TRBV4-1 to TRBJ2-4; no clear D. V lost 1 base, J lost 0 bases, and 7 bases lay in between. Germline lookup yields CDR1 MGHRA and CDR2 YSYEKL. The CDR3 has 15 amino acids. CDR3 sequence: CASSQGTVAKNIQYF. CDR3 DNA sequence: TGCGCCAGCAGCCAAGGAACCGTAGCCAAAAACATTCAGTACTTC.

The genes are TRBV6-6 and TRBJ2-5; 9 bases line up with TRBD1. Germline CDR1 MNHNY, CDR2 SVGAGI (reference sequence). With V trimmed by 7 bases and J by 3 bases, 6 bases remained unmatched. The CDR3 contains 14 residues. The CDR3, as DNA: TGTGCCAGCACCGCGCGGACAGGGGAAGAGACCCAGTACTTC. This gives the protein CASTARTGEETQYF.

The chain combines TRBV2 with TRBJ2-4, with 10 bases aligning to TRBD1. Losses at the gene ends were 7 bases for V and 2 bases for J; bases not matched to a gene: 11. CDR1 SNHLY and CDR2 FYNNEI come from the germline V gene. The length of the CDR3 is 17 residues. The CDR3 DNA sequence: TGTGCCAGCAAGGGACAGGGGTCCGTGGGGTCCAAAAACATTCAGTACTTC. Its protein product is CASKGQGSVGSKNIQYF.

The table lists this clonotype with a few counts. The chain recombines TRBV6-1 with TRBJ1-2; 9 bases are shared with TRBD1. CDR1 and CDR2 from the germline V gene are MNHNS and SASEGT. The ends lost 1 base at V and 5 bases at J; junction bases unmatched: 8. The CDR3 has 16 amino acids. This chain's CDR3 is CASSEDYRGQGYGYTF. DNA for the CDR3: TGTGCCAGCAGTGAAGACTACAGGGGGCAGGGGTATGGCTACACCTTC.

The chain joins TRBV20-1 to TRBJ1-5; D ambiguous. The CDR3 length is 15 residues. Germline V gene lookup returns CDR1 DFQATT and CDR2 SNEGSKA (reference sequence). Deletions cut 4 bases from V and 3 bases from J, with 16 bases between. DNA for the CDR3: TGCAGTGCTAAGACTGAGAACAGAAACAATCAGCCCCAGCATTTT. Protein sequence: CSAKTENRNNQPQHF.

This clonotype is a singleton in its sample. CDR3 region: CASTKDGQGVEEQYF. The CDR3, as DNA: TGTGCCAGCACGAAGGACGGACAGGGGGTGGAAGAGCAGTACTTC. The V gene is TRBV6-2 or TRBV6-3, the J gene TRBJ2-4; 10 nucleotides align to TRBD1. The CDR3 extends over 15 amino acids. V trimming: 7 bases; J trimming: 13 bases; junction bases outside the gene matches: 16. Germline V CDR1 and CDR2: MNHEY, SVGEGT.

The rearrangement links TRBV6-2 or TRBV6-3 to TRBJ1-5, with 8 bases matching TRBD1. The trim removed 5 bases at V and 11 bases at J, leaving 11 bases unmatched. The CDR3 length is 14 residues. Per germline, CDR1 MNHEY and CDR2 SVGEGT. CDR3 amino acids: CASSRTGPMGAQHF. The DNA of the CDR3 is TGTGCCAGCAGTCGGACAGGGCCAATGGGGGCCCAGCATTTT.

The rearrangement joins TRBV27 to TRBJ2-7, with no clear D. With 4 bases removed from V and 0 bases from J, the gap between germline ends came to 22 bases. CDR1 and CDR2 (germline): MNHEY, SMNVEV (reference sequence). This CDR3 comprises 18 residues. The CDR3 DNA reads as TGTGCCAGCAGTTCTATAACAGTAAAGACTTTCAACTCCTACGAGCAGTACTTC. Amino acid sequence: CASSSITVKTFNSYEQYF.